The clone carrying this T cell receptor beta chain came up a few times. No antigen is known for it. This sample is part of a study of shared clonotypes between healthy human individuals. Whole-study findings and limits: The generation probabilities recorded for non-shared clonotypes fell below those of clonotypes shared by all four donors.

V dropped 9 bases and J dropped 3; count of bases not matched to a gene: 4. CDR3 length: 12 amino acids. CDR1 ENHRY and CDR2 SYGVKD come from the germline V gene. Profiled with immunoSEQ multiplex PCR; TCRdb holds only in-frame clones, not every one. The sample lists some 1 million clones, about 70% occurring once. The sequence was obtained from a man between 18 and 29 years old in good health. Sequenced input: memory CD4+ T cells sorted from blood. As for subset: CD45RA-negative fraction. The chain has TRBV10-3 and TRBJ1-1, with 7 nucleotides matching TRBD1. The CDR3 bases are TGTGCCATACAGGGGAGTTACACTGAAGCTTTCTTT. Residues: CAIQGSYTEAFF.